A single sample is the source of the 23 T cell receptor beta chains below, sequenced in a study of T-cell reconstitution after alpha-beta-depleted transplantation in children. Unique molecular identifiers were incorporated into the prepared TCRbeta library. TCRdb processed the PCR reads anew with MiXCR; each CDR3 protein has one entry. The sample yields 240,000 or so distinct CDR3 sequences, 12% seen once. Sample: PBMCs from the stem cell graft donor, taken from the stem cell graft. These receptor sequences come from a human donor who donated a stem cell graft to a child with acute lymphoblastic leukemia.

This clonotype was found once. Just one base apart from a much larger clone, this may be a read error. The genes are TRBV7-8 and TRBJ2-7; no firm D call. This CDR3 has 14 residues. Germline CDR1 SGHVS, CDR2 FQNEAQ. CDR3 protein: CASSLVQGFREHYF. DNA of the CDR3: TGTGCCAGCAGCTTAGTCCAAGGGTTCCGCGAGCATTACTTC.

Ten or more counts support this clonotype. The chain links TRBV28 to TRBJ2-7; D uncertain. V lost 3 bases, J lost 3 bases, and 12 bases lay in between. Germline CDR1 and CDR2: MDHEN and SYDVKM. CDR3 size: 14 residues. The CDR3 coding sequence is TGTGCCAGCAGTTTGCTCGGTCGAGGCTACGAGCAGTACTTC. Its translation is CASSLLGRGYEQYF.

The sample holds many counts of this clonotype. CDR3 protein: CASSLAGGGGETQYF. Written as DNA, the CDR3 is TGCGCCAGCAGCTTGGCCGGGGGCGGCGGAGAGACCCAGTACTTC. The chain is built from TRBV5-1 and TRBJ2-5; D may match TRBD1 or TRBD2 (6 bases each). The V end was cut by 0 bases, the J end by 4 bases, with 13 bases between. CDR1 is SGHRS and CDR2 is YFSETQ in the germline V gene. The CDR3 extends over 15 amino acids.

This clonotype was found many times. The chain recombines TRBV4-3 with TRBJ2-7; D might be TRBD1 (7 bases). The CDR3 is 16 residues long. Deletions cut 0 bases from V and 4 bases from J, with 16 bases between. The germline gives CDR1 LGHNA, CDR2 YSLEER. The CDR3 is CASSQDLGGGEYEQYF. CDR3 nucleotide sequence: TGCGCCAGCAGCCAAGATCTAGGAGGGGGCGAGTACGAGCAGTACTTC.

This clonotype was seen ten or more times. V and J are TRBV9 and TRBJ1-2; no clear D gene. This CDR3 contains 12 residues. Germline assignment: CDR1 SGDLS and CDR2 YYNGEE. V lost 0 bases and J lost 5, with 5 bases in between. The CDR3 nucleotides are TGTGCCAGCAGCGTAGACGGGTATGGCTACACCTTC. This gives the protein CASSVDGYGYTF.

This clonotype has a count of ten or more. The chain links TRBV29-1 to TRBJ2-2, with a weak D call TRBD1 (5 bases). The CDR3 loop spans 13 amino acids. Germline V gives CDR1 SQVTM, CDR2 ANQGSEA. V lost 5 bases, J lost 4 bases, and 11 bases lay in between. The CDR3: CSVRQGPTGELFF. In nucleotides, the CDR3 is TGCAGCGTTCGCCAGGGTCCCACCGGGGAGCTGTTTTTT.

This clonotype was counted many times. The chain uses TRBV5-1 and TRBJ1-1; unclear D gene. Germline CDR1 and CDR2: SGHRS and YFSETQ. Trimming removed 6 bases at V and 1 base at J, with 10 bases between. This CDR3 is 13 amino acids long. The CDR3 is CASTEAANTEAFF. Here the CDR3 DNA reads TGCGCCAGCACGGAAGCGGCGAACACTGAAGCTTTCTTT.

J is TRBJ2-2 and V is TRBV11-3; D is uncertain. CDR1 SGHNT and CDR2 YENEEA come from the germline V gene. With 1 base removed from V and 6 bases from J, the gap between germline ends came to 6 bases. CDR3 length equals 13 residues. The CDR3 region has the DNA TGTGCCAGCAGCTTAGGAGTTTCCGGGGAGCTGTTTTTT. Protein: CASSLGVSGELFF.

For this clonotype: A read error is possible here, since a much larger clone lies one base away. The gene calls are TRBV28 and TRBJ1-1; 7 nucleotides match TRBD1. This CDR3 is built from 14 residues. Germline lookup yields CDR1 MDHEN and CDR2 SYDVKM. The CDR3 here is CAGSLGRGITEAFF. The DNA of the CDR3 is TGTGCCGGCAGTTTGGGCAGGGGGATCACTGAAGCTTTCTTT. Using reference TRBV28 and TRBJ1-1 for the parts outside the CDR3, the full variable domain is DVKVTQSSRYLVKRTGEKVFLECVQDMDHENMFWYRQDPGLGLRLIYFSYDVKMKEKGDIPEGYSVSREKKERFSLILESASTNQTSMYLCAGSLGRGITEAFFGQGTRLTVV.

The genes are TRBV6-5 and TRBJ2-1; 10 positions agree with TRBD1. Germline CDR1 MNHEY, CDR2 SVGAGI. The CDR3 is 17 residues long. The ends lost 7 bases at V and 10 bases at J; junction bases unmatched: 19. CDR3: CASTLYLTGGQRHEQFF. CDR3 coding DNA: TGTGCCAGCACCCTATATTTGACAGGGGGCCAACGGCACGAGCAGTTCTTC.

This clonotype was detected ten times or more. The chain links TRBV5-1 to TRBJ1-1, with D perhaps TRBD1 (6 bases). V was trimmed by 0 bases and J by 0 bases, leaving 12 bases between them. This CDR3 spans 16 amino acids. The germline V gene encodes CDR1 SGHRS and CDR2 YFSETQ. DNA of the CDR3: TGCGCCAGCAGCTTGGAAGGGGGATTAATGAACACTGAAGCTTTCTTT. Translating it yields CASSLEGGLMNTEAFF. Supplemented by reference TRBV5-1 and TRBJ1-1, the full variable domain reads KAGVTQTPRYLIKTRGQQVTLSCSPISGHRSVSWYQQTPGQGLQFLFEYFSETQRNKGNFPGRFSGRQFSNSRSEMNVSTLELGDSALYLCASSLEGGLMNTEAFFGQGTRLTVV.

The sample holds a few counts of this clonotype. The V and J genes are TRBV20-1 and TRBJ2-7, with D tentatively TRBD2 (5 bases). V gave up 0 bases and J gave up 2 bases, with 11 bases separating them. The CDR3 consists of 14 residues. The germline gives CDR1 DFQATT, CDR2 SNEGSKA (reference sequence). CDR3 bases: TGCAGTGCTAGAGATCTCGGGGTCCCCTACGAGCAGTACTTC. The encoded protein is CSARDLGVPYEQYF.

This clonotype has more than one count but fewer than ten. J is TRBJ1-4 and V is TRBV27, with D possibly being TRBD1 (6 bases). Trimming took 1 base from V and 0 from J, leaving 12 bases between them. CDR1 and CDR2 (germline): MNHEY, SMNVEV (reference sequence). The length of the CDR3 is 17 residues. In nucleotides, the CDR3 is TGTGCCAGCAGTTTATTAGGGGGGACTGCAACTAATGAAAAACTGTTTTTT. Its translation is CASSLLGGTATNEKLFF.

Regarding this clonotype: This may arise from a read error, as a much more abundant clone is one base away. The chain employs TRBV12-3 or TRBV12-4 and TRBJ1-1; D gene uncertain. Trimming cost V 7 bases and J 3 bases, with 18 bases left between them. The CDR3 totals 15 residues. The CDR3, as DNA: TGTGCCAGCATTCCCAGACGGACCTATTACACTGAAGCTTTCTTT. The encoded protein is CASIPRRTYYTEAFF.

This clonotype was found many times. V is TRBV7-9 and J is TRBJ2-5; weak D call: TRBD2 (6 bases). Germline values: CDR1 SEHNR, CDR2 FQNEAQ (reference sequence). The CDR3 has 14 amino acids. The ends were cut back, 6 bases at V and 1 base at J, with 12 bases in the middle. CDR3 region: CASRNIGGQETQYF. The CDR3 region has the DNA TGTGCCAGCAGGAACATCGGGGGCCAAGAGACCCAGTACTTC.

This clonotype was observed at least ten times. The chain joins TRBV7-9 to TRBJ2-3; no clear D. The CDR3 contains 16 residues. Germline lookup yields CDR1 SEHNR and CDR2 FQNEAQ (reference sequence). V was clipped by 1 base and J by 3 bases, with 14 bases between them. The CDR3 DNA is TGTGCCAGCAGCTTAGTTCTGGGTGGTACAACAGATACGCAGTATTTT. Its translation: CASSLVLGGTTDTQYF.

This clonotype was observed at least ten times. V is TRBV5-1 and J is TRBJ1-1; TRBD1 agrees at 9 bases. This CDR3 has 15 amino acids. With 4 bases clipped from V and 5 bases from J, the junction kept 9 bases outside the gene matches. Germline CDR1 reads SGHRS; CDR2 reads YFSETQ. The CDR3 sequence: CASSDPGQGRTEAFF. Here the CDR3 DNA reads TGCGCCAGCAGCGACCCGGGACAGGGTCGGACTGAAGCTTTCTTT.

The rearrangement links TRBV7-2 to TRBJ2-5; possibly TRBD2 for D (6 bases). Germline CDR1 and CDR2: SGHTA and FQGNSA. The CDR3 has 15 amino acids. V dropped 6 bases and J dropped 7 bases, with 21 bases sitting between them. As DNA, the CDR3 is TGTGCCAGCAGTAGCCGGGCGGGGTCAGAGGTGACCCAGTACTTC. This encodes CASSSRAGSEVTQYF.

The sample holds many counts of this clonotype. The rearrangement uses TRBV28 and TRBJ2-1; D uncertain. The CDR3 totals 11 residues. In germline, CDR1 is MDHEN, CDR2 SYDVKM. With 6 bases removed from V and 8 bases from J, the gap between germline ends came to 8 bases. As DNA, the CDR3 is TGTGCCAGCAGGTCTGTTGATGAGCAGTTCTTC. Its translation is CASRSVDEQFF.

This clonotype was found many times. This sequence joins TRBV12-3 or TRBV12-4 and TRBJ1-4; weak D call: TRBD1 (5 bases). V lost 6 bases, J lost 15 bases, and 14 bases lay in between. The CDR3 is made up of 11 amino acids. Here the CDR3 reads CASSPGRKVFF. The CDR3, as DNA: TGTGCCAGCAGCCCGGGACGGAAGGTGTTTTTT.

This clonotype was seen at least ten times. The V and J genes are TRBV12-3 or TRBV12-4 and TRBJ1-6; 10 bases align to TRBD1. The CDR3 runs to 15 residues. V shed 5 bases, J shed 10 bases, and the junction held 8 bases outside the gene matches. The CDR3 sequence: CASSPTGTGVSPLHF. CDR3 in DNA: TGTGCCAGCAGTCCCACCGGGACAGGGGTGTCACCCCTCCACTTT.

This rearrangement joins TRBV7-9 to TRBJ2-2, with 8 bases fitting TRBD1. This CDR3 contains 14 residues. J was trimmed by 4 bases and V by 5 bases; bases with no gene match: 3. Germline V CDR1 and CDR2: SEHNR, FQNEAQ (reference sequence). The CDR3 loop is CASSPQGATGELFF. The CDR3 DNA is TGTGCCAGCAGCCCCCAGGGGGCCACCGGGGAGCTGTTTTTT.

This clonotype was found many times. V is TRBV27 and J is TRBJ2-7; 8 bases agree with TRBD2. After removal of 2 bases from V and 3 bases from J, the junction contained 3 bases not matched to a gene. Per germline, CDR1 MNHEY and CDR2 SMNVEV (reference sequence). The CDR3 runs 14 residues. In DNA form, the CDR3 reads TGTGCCAGCAGTTTAGGAGCGGGGGACTACGAGCAGTACTTC. It yields the protein CASSLGAGDYEQYF.